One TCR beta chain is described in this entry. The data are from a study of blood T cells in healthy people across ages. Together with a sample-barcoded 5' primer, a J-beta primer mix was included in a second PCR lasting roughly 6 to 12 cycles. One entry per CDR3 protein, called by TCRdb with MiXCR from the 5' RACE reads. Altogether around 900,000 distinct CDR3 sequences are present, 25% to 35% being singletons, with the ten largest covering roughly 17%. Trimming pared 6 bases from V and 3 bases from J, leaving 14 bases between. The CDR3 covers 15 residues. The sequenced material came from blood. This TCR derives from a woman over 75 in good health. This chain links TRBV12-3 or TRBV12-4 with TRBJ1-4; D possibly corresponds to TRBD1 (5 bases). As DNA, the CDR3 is TGTGCCAGCAGACCAGACGGCAGGGCTAATGAAAAACTGTTTTTT. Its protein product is CASRPDGRANEKLFF.